These T cell receptor beta chains were read from a single sample in a study of control samples from healthy donors and cancer patients. The protocol was immunoSEQ multiplex PCR, while the TCRdb copy is restricted to in-frame clones and leaves out a portion. In the table there are about 35,000 clones, 80% to 95% of which are singletons. What was sequenced was PBMCs. The source is a man aged 35 to 55 with colorectal cancer. Both conserved end residues are part of each CDR3. Each record gives: D gene, clone size, J gene, V gene, CDR3 protein, CDR3 DNA. D genes are given only for firm matches. Only part of the rows carry a size: once, few, many, or a class if the clone is expanded.

D: TRBD1
size: NA
J: TRBJ2-1
V: TRBV29-1
CDR3: CSVEPDRATYNEQFF
DNA: TGCAGCGTTGAGCCCGACAGGGCCACCTACAATGAGCAGTTCTTC

D: NA
size: few
J: TRBJ2-2
V: TRBV12-3/TRBV12-4
CDR3: CASSLKGPGELFF
DNA: TGTGCCAGCAGTTTAAAGGGCCCCGGGGAGCTGTTTTTT

D: TRBD1
size: NA
J: TRBJ1-4
V: TRBV24-1
CDR3: CATQGQDEKLFF
DNA: TGTGCCACTCAAGGACAGGATGAAAAACTGTTTTTT

D: NA
size: NA
J: TRBJ2-5
V: TRBV9
CDR3: CASSGGGRGKETQYF
DNA: TGTGCCAGCAGCGGTGGGGGAAGGGGTAAAGAGACCCAGTACTTC

D: TRBD1
size: NA
J: TRBJ2-7
V: TRBV23-1
CDR3: CASSQWGSGQTYEQYF
DNA: TGCGCCAGCAGTCAATGGGGCTCGGGACAGACCTACGAGCAGTACTTC

D: NA
size: NA
J: TRBJ1-5
V: TRBV4-1
CDR3: CASSQGTGTSSNQPQHF
DNA: TGCGCCAGCAGCCAAGGTACAGGGACTTCTAGCAATCAGCCCCAGCATTTT

D: NA
size: NA
J: TRBJ1-2
V: TRBV7-8
CDR3: CASSLSLGYDGYTF
DNA: TGTGCCAGCAGCTTATCCTTAGGGTATGATGGCTACACCTTC

D: NA
size: NA
J: TRBJ2-7
V: TRBV5-4
CDR3: CASSFIGREQYF
DNA: TGTGCCAGCAGCTTTATCGGGCGAGAGCAGTACTTC

D: TRBD2
size: NA
J: TRBJ2-3
V: TRBV27
CDR3: CASSVGTTSTDTQYF
DNA: TGTGCCAGCAGCGTTGGGACTACTAGCACAGATACGCAGTATTTT

D: TRBD1
size: NA
J: TRBJ2-7
V: TRBV6-5
CDR3: CASRPGQDLYEQYF
DNA: TGTGCCAGCAGACCGGGACAGGACCTTTACGAGCAGTACTTC

D: NA
size: NA
J: TRBJ1-5
V: TRBV6-1
CDR3: CASSEDNYQPQHF
DNA: TGTGCCAGCAGTGAGGATAACTATCAGCCCCAGCATTTT

D: TRBD1
size: NA
J: TRBJ1-4
V: TRBV19
CDR3: CATGTGREKLFF
DNA: TGTGCTACCGGGACAGGGCGTGAAAAACTGTTTTTT

D: NA
size: NA
J: TRBJ2-2
V: TRBV5-1
CDR3: CASSLTRTAGTGELFF
DNA: TGCGCCAGCAGCCTAACTAGGACCGCGGGCACCGGGGAGCTGTTTTTT

D: TRBD2
size: NA
J: TRBJ2-7
V: TRBV3-1/TRBV3-2
CDR3: CASSQGRAGGPREQYF
DNA: TGTGCCAGCAGCCAAGGGCGGGCGGGGGGGCCTAGGGAGCAGTACTTC

D: NA
size: NA
J: TRBJ1-3
V: TRBV14
CDR3: CASSPVTAGNTIYF
DNA: TGTGCCAGCAGCCCGGTAACGGCTGGAAACACCATATATTTT

D: TRBD1
size: NA
J: TRBJ2-7
V: TRBV5-1
CDR3: CASSLTGGDSYEQYF
DNA: TGCGCCAGCAGCTTAACAGGGGGAGACTCCTACGAGCAGTACTTC

D: NA
size: NA
J: TRBJ2-7
V: TRBV30
CDR3: CAWKRRGNLYEQYF
DNA: TGTGCCTGGAAAAGACGGGGGAACCTCTACGAGCAGTACTTC

D: NA
size: NA
J: TRBJ2-6
V: TRBV18
CDR3: CASSPKVGETSGANVLTF
DNA: TGTGCCAGCTCACCGAAAGTCGGCGAAACCTCTGGGGCCAACGTCCTGACTTTC

D: NA
size: NA
J: TRBJ2-1
V: TRBV9
CDR3: CASSVEGSSMFNEQFF
DNA: TGTGCCAGCAGCGTAGAGGGTAGTTCTATGTTTAATGAGCAGTTCTTC

D: NA
size: NA
J: TRBJ1-1
V: TRBV7-2
CDR3: CASSPHGGNTEAFF
DNA: TGTGCCAGCAGCCCGCATGGAGGGAACACTGAAGCTTTCTTT

D: NA
size: few
J: TRBJ1-3
V: TRBV9
CDR3: CASSAADWVKGNTIYF
DNA: TGTGCCAGCAGCGCTGCCGACTGGGTGAAGGGAAACACCATATATTTT

D: NA
size: NA
J: TRBJ2-3
V: TRBV5-1
CDR3: CASSLGGAGSDTQYF
DNA: TGCGCCAGCAGCTTGGGGGGCGCGGGGTCAGATACGCAGTATTTT

D: TRBD1
size: NA
J: TRBJ1-2
V: TRBV7-2
CDR3: CASSRTGANYGYTF
DNA: TGTGCCAGCAGCCGCACAGGGGCTAACTATGGCTACACCTTC

D: TRBD1
size: NA
J: TRBJ2-7
V: TRBV7-2
CDR3: CASSLWGQGRHEQYF
DNA: TGTGCCAGCAGCTTATGGGGACAGGGTAGGCACGAGCAGTACTTC